This passage covers 9 T cell receptor beta chains from one sample sequenced in a study of tumor-infiltrating lymphocytes in primary liver carcinoma (dated by TCRdb to the late 2010s). The sequencing machine was an Illumina HiSeq 2500. Using a constant-region primer and ProtoScript II reverse transcriptase, TCRbeta-specific cDNA was reverse-transcribed from 450 to 650 ng total RNA. Three nested multiplex PCR rounds, following a slightly modified ARM-PCR procedure, were used to build the TCRbeta libraries. Each of the first two PCR rounds ran for around 10 cycles using multiplex TRBV1-TRBV30 forward primers together with a Cbeta reverse primer. TCRdb trimmed the raw reads at Q25, called clones with MiXCR and kept productive beta chains. Rows are unified per CDR3 protein, each entry keeping the most common DNA and genes. The sample includes roughly 91,000 distinct CDR3 sequences, with roughly 69% observed a single time. The ten biggest clones cover just over 9.5% of the sample.

Total RNA and DNA were co-extracted from around 18-30 mg of bulk tissue with the AllPrep DNA/RNA mini kit, without cell sorting. The sample was liver tumor tissue from sampling region 5. The cell subset or site tag for this specimen amounts to: tumor region T5, tumor centre. These receptor sequences come from a woman between 55 and 75 years old with primary liver carcinoma and hepatitis B virus infection.

Worth noting for this clonotype: This sequence may be a read error, since a much larger clone differs from it by one base. This chain uses TRBV30 with TRBJ1-5; 9 bases map to TRBD1. Germline assignment: CDR1 GTSNPN and CDR2 SVGIG (reference sequence). The CDR3 is 15 amino acids. CDR3 bases: TGTGCCTGGAGCCCGACAGGGGGTAGCAATCAGCCCCAGCAGTTT. The encoded protein is CAWSPTGGSNQPQQF.

V is TRBV30 and J is TRBJ1-3, with TRBD1 matching over 7 bases. Germline assignment: CDR1 GTSNPN and CDR2 SVGIG (reference sequence). The trim removed 2 bases at V and 4 bases at J, leaving 5 bases unmatched. There are 14 residues in the CDR3. The CDR3 loop reads CAWSIGGSGNTIYF. The CDR3 DNA follows: TGTGCCTGGAGTATAGGGGGCTCAGGAAACACCATATATTTT.

This clonotype is deemed large (0.1 to 1%). This sequence joins TRBV11-3 and TRBJ2-1; 8 bases are a match to TRBD2. Trimming took 5 bases from V and 5 from J; bases not matched to a gene: 8. Germline V lookup: CDR1 SGHNT, CDR2 YENEEA. The CDR3 consists of 15 residues. In nucleotides, the CDR3 is TGTGCCAGCAGCCCTCGGGGTAGCGGGAACAATGAGCAGTTCTTC. This sequence encodes CASSPRGSGNNEQFF.

This clonotype appeared once. Compared with germline, one end of the junction differs, possibly owing to a read error. This chain links TRBV11-2 with TRBJ2-5; 8 nucleotides agree with TRBD2. The length of the CDR3 is 14 residues. Germline CDR1 and CDR2: SGHAT and FQNNGV. CDR3 sequence reads: CASSPTGGKGTQYF. For the CDR3, the DNA is TGTGCAAGCAGCCCCACGGGGGGGAAAGGGACCCAGTACTTC.

The rearrangement joins TRBV19 to TRBJ2-6, with 7 bases identical to TRBD2. Germline loops: CDR1 LNHDA, CDR2 SQIVND (reference sequence). This CDR3 has 17 residues. Unmatched junction bases numbered 6, after V lost 3 bases and J lost 1 base. CDR3 region: CASSIGGGTSGANVLTF. The CDR3, as DNA: TGTGCCAGTAGTATCGGCGGGGGAACTTCTGGGGCCAACGTCCTGACTTTC.

As regards this clonotype: A much larger clonotype is one base distant, so this may be a read error. The CDR3 DNA reads as TGTGCCAGCCGGAGGACTAGCGCAACTTCAGGGAAGACCCAGTACTTC. Its protein product is CASRRTSATSGKTQYF. This chain links TRBV28 with TRBJ2-5, with 9 bases lining up with TRBD2. The trim removed 8 bases at V and 6 bases at J, leaving 16 bases unmatched. The germline V gene has CDR1 MDHEN and CDR2 SYDVKM. CDR3 size: 16 residues.

This clonotype came up a few times. A much larger clone differs by one base, so this may be a read error. V is TRBV12-3 or TRBV12-4 and J is TRBJ2-7, with 9 bases that match TRBD1. The CDR3 consists of 14 residues. J gave up 0 bases and V 8 bases, and 5 bases lay outside the gene matches. The DNA for the CDR3 is TGTGCCAGCGGGGAACAGGGGGCCTCCTACGAGCAGTACTTC. Protein product: CASGEQGASYEQYF.

Notes on this clonotype: A much larger clone lies one base from this, so it may be a read error. This chain links TRBV10-3 with TRBJ2-5; 9 nucleotides match TRBD2. The CDR3 extends over 16 amino acids. Germline CDR1 and CDR2: ENHRY and SYGVKD. CDR3 nucleotides: TGTGCCATCAGTGACCCTCGACCGGGCGGGGGGGAGACCCGGTACTTC. Its protein is CAISDPRPGGGETRYF.

In this sample, this clonotype turned up once. The CDR3 DNA is TGTGCCTCAAGGGGACAGATGAACACTGGAGTTTTCTTT. It translates to CASRGQMNTGVFF. V is TRBV30 and J is TRBJ1-1, with TRBD1 matching over 7 bases. This CDR3 has 13 residues. Germline CDR1 GTSNPN, CDR2 SVGIG (reference sequence). Germline trimming cut 7 bases from V and 13 bases from J; bases unmatched to any gene: 18.